Included here is one T cell receptor (beta chain) sequence, with context. These data are taken from a study of blood T cell repertoires in COVID-19. Produced via immunoSEQ multiplex PCR; TCRdb's table is partial and in-frame only. The profile shows some 140,000 clones, approximately 81% of them singletons. This CDR3 is built from 18 residues. Germline V gives CDR1 MDHEN, CDR2 SYDVKM. The V and J ends lost 2 bases and 4 bases respectively, with 24 bases between them. This sequence joins TRBV28 and TRBJ2-7, with D perhaps matching TRBD1 (6 bases). Input material: PBMCs or T cells enriched from blood (not recorded which). This TCR derives from a man in his forties or fifties with acute COVID-19. CDR3 coding DNA: TGTGCCAGCAGTTTACTAACTGGCAGGGCCGACAGGTCATACGAGCAGTACTTC. Translated, it gives CASSLLTGRADRSYEQYF.